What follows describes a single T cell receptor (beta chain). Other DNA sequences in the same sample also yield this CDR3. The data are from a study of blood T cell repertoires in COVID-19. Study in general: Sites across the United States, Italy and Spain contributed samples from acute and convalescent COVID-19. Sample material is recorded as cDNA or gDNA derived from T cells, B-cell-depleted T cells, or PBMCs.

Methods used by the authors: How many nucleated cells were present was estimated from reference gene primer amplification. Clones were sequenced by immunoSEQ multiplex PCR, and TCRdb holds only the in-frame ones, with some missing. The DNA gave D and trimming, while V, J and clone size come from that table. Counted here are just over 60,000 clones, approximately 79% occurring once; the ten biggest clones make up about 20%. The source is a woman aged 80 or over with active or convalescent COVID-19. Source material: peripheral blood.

The CDR3 bases are TGTGCCAGCAGCTTACTAGCCGGGAGGTACAATGAGCAGTTCTTC. Its translation: CASSLLAGRYNEQFF. The genes are TRBV11-2 and TRBJ2-1, with 7 bases fitting TRBD2. V was clipped by 2 bases and J by 4 bases; unmatched bases: 5. The germline V gene encodes CDR1 SGHAT and CDR2 FQNNGV. This CDR3 contains 15 residues.